The source of this T cell receptor (beta chain) is a study of control samples from healthy donors and cancer patients (dated by TCRdb to 2020 to 2021). Regarding this clone: The target of this receptor is not known. Per-base quality was not reported, and no clone a single base away is much larger than it.

Including cysteine and phenylalanine, the CDR3 has 13 amino acids. CDR3 DNA only is kept here, 39 bases in frame from base 1. Trimming removed 4 bases from V and 1 base from J, leaving 7 bases between the germline ends. CDR1 and CDR2 are read off the germline V gene as SGHRS and YFSETQ. Libraries came from the immunoSEQ multiplex PCR assay. TCRdb obtained this table from immuneACCESS and retained in-frame rearrangements with V and J assigned. These tables miss some clones; where compared with another copy, unresolved V genes account for less than half of the shortfall, and the remainder is unexplained. The sample table records more than 100,000 clones; 89% of these occur just once. Of the sample, roughly 7.8% falls within the top ten clones.

The chain uses TRBV5-1 and TRBJ2-3, with no confident D gene call. This TCR derives from a man aged 50-60 years with head and neck cancer. The specimen was PBMCs. The CDR3 region has the sequence CASSPYGTDTQYF. The DNA is as follows: TGCGCCAGCAGCCCTTATGGCACAGATACGCAGTATTTT.